This entry features one TCR beta chain sequence. Its target is not known. The germline V gene has CDR1 SQVTM and CDR2 ANQGSEA. The CDR3 has 14 residues. V lost 6 bases and J lost 4, with 18 bases in between. The data were taken from a study of CD8+ T cells in alopecia areata. The treatment: oral pan-JAK inhibitor, 5-10 mg twice daily. Following RNA extraction, reverse transcription yielded cDNA that acted as the sequencing template. Sequencing was performed with immunoSEQ multiplex PCR; in TCRdb, only in-frame clones are kept and a portion is missing. The sample holds about 220,000 clones, under 60% seen once. General study points: Tofacitinib delivered significant drops in scalp clonality and in expanded CD8+ clones among the top 100.

Sequencing used CD4+ T cells sorted from blood, obtained at week 4, from a patient treated with tofacitinib. V gene TRBV29-1 combines with J gene TRBJ1-1; TRBD1 is a possible D gene (6 bases). The sequence derives from a human donor with alopecia areata. The CDR3 coding sequence is TGCAGCGTCCCTATGGAGGGAGGGGGCACTGAAGCTTTCTTT. Protein product: CSVPMEGGGTEAFF.